The rows below give T cell receptor beta chains drawn from one sample of a study of blood T cell repertoires in COVID-19. Libraries were prepared by immunoSEQ multiplex PCR; TCRdb keeps only in-frame clonotypes and omits some of them. This table has 20,000 to 30,000 clones, about 90% appearing once. Sequenced sample: peripheral blood. The receptors were gathered from a human donor in a cohort sampled during active COVID-19. Each CDR3 is given with its conserved first and last residue. D genes are given only for firm matches. Not all rows give a size; the values are once, few, many and, for expanded clones, a class.

-	TRBD1	TRBJ1-1	TRBV11-2	CASSFDRVNTEAFF	TGTGCCAGCAGCTTCGACAGGGTGAACACTGAAGCTTTCTTT
-	-	TRBJ2-2	TRBV28	CASSLNTRQGGDTGELFF	TGTGCCAGCAGTTTGAATACAAGACAGGGAGGCGACACCGGGGAGCTGTTTTTT
-	-	TRBJ2-2	TRBV14	CASSRVSTGELFF	TGTGCCAGCAGCAGAGTTTCCACCGGGGAGCTGTTTTTT
-	-	TRBJ2-5	TRBV5-4	CASSKDSSGRETQYF	TGTGCCAGCAGCAAGGACTCCTCTGGGAGAGAGACCCAGTACTTC
-	TRBD1	TRBJ1-1	TRBV5-1	CASSYSGTGWTEAFF	TGCGCCAGCAGCTACTCCGGGACAGGGTGGACTGAAGCTTTCTTT
-	-	TRBJ2-5	TRBV19	CASSIGLGAQETQYF	TGTGCCAGTAGTATAGGGCTGGGGGCCCAAGAGACCCAGTACTTC
-	TRBD1	TRBJ1-1	TRBV12-3/TRBV12-4	CASGAGQGTGAFF	TGTGCCAGCGGAGCTGGACAGGGGACTGGAGCTTTCTTT
-	TRBD1	TRBJ1-4	TRBV6-6	CASKLDRAGEKLFF	TGTGCCAGCAAATTGGACAGGGCGGGGGAAAAACTGTTTTTT
-	-	TRBJ2-7	TRBV19	CASSIPDIVSYEQYF	TGTGCCAGTAGTATACCAGACATCGTTTCCTACGAGCAGTACTTC
-	-	TRBJ2-3	TRBV5-1	CASSFTDRDIDTQYF	TGCGCCAGCAGCTTCACAGACAGAGACATAGATACGCAGTATTTT
once	TRBD2	TRBJ2-1	TRBV7-8	CASSLARTSGPQGGTYNEQFF	TGTGCCAGCAGCTTAGCCCGGACTAGCGGGCCTCAAGGGGGCACCTACAATGAGCAGTTCTTC
-	TRBD2	TRBJ2-7	TRBV4-1	CASSWRGGGNPYEQYF	TGCGCCAGCAGCTGGCGGGGGGGCGGGAATCCCTACGAGCAGTACTTC
-	-	TRBJ2-5	TRBV10-3	CATGTAEETQYF	TGTGCCACCGGGACTGCCGAAGAGACCCAGTACTTC
-	-	TRBJ1-2	TRBV9	CASNPRGTNYGYTF	TGTGCCAGCAACCCCAGGGGAACTAACTATGGCTACACCTTC
-	TRBD2	TRBJ2-1	TRBV7-9	CASSPGLRGGVYEQFF	TGTGCCAGCAGCCCGGGGTTGCGGGGGGGCGTATATGAGCAGTTCTTC
-	-	TRBJ1-5	TRBV7-2	CASSPVWGQPQHF	TGTGCCAGCAGCCCAGTTTGGGGCCAGCCCCAGCATTTT
-	TRBD2	TRBJ2-2	TRBV7-8	CASSYSSGGPSGELFF	TGTGCCAGCAGCTACTCTAGCGGGGGGCCGTCCGGGGAGCTGTTTTTT
-	-	TRBJ2-4	TRBV12-3/TRBV12-4	CASSLAGKNIQYF	TGTGCCAGCAGTTTGGCAGGCAAAAACATTCAGTACTTC
-	TRBD1	TRBJ2-7	TRBV5-1	CASSRLTGDEQYF	TGCGCCAGCAGCCGCTTAACAGGGGACGAGCAGTACTTC
-	TRBD1	TRBJ2-7	TRBV11-3	CASSLRQGDYEQYF	TGTGCCAGCAGCTTACGACAGGGTGATTACGAGCAGTACTTC
-	TRBD2	TRBJ2-3	TRBV3-1/TRBV3-2	CASSQTSGGTDTQYF	TGTGCCAGCAGCCAGACTAGCGGGGGCACAGATACGCAGTATTTT
-	TRBD1	TRBJ1-4	TRBV5-6	CASSLNNRGSVDEKLFF	TGTGCCAGCAGTTTGAACAACAGGGGTAGTGTGGATGAAAAACTGTTTTTT
-	-	TRBJ1-2	TRBV19	CASSIQGGYYGYTF	TGTGCCAGTAGTATCCAGGGTGGGTACTATGGCTACACCTTC
-	TRBD1	TRBJ1-2	TRBV29-1	CSVAGTGGGGYTF	TGCAGCGTGGCCGGGACAGGGGGAGGTGGCTACACCTTC
-	TRBD2	TRBJ2-7	TRBV12-3/TRBV12-4	CASRLAGGLEQYF	TGTGCCAGTAGACTAGCGGGAGGCCTCGAGCAGTACTTC
-	TRBD1	TRBJ1-2	TRBV7-2	CASSQGTDPGYTF	TGTGCCAGCAGTCAGGGGACAGACCCTGGCTACACCTTC
once	TRBD1	TRBJ1-2	TRBV3-1/TRBV3-2	CASSTGVSGYTF	TGTGCCAGCAGCACAGGGGTTTCTGGCTACACCTTC
-	TRBD2	TRBJ2-3	TRBV7-2	CASGTSGGPTDTQYF	TGTGCCAGCGGGACTAGCGGGGGCCCCACAGATACGCAGTATTTT
-	TRBD1	TRBJ2-1	TRBV4-3	CASSQEQGAGQFF	TGCGCCAGCAGCCAAGAGCAGGGGGCAGGGCAGTTCTTC
-	TRBD2	TRBJ2-2	TRBV10-1	CASQSGSANTGELFF	TGCGCCAGTCAGAGCGGGAGTGCGAACACCGGGGAGCTGTTTTTT
-	TRBD2	TRBJ2-1	TRBV18	CASSPGTSGNPRDEQFF	TGTGCCAGCTCACCGGGGACTAGCGGGAACCCGAGGGATGAGCAGTTCTTC
-	-	TRBJ2-1	TRBV28	CASTSRGNEQFF	TGTGCCAGCACTTCTAGGGGTAATGAGCAGTTCTTC
-	-	TRBJ1-2	TRBV12-3/TRBV12-4	CASSLGAHYGYTF	TGTGCCAGCAGTTTAGGTGCGCACTATGGCTACACCTTC
-	TRBD2	TRBJ2-5	TRBV5-1	CASSFRTSVQETQYF	TGCGCCAGCAGCTTTCGGACTAGCGTACAAGAGACCCAGTACTTC
-	TRBD1	TRBJ2-6	TRBV28	CASNLPQGAGGANVLTF	TGTGCCAGCAACCTCCCCCAGGGGGCGGGTGGGGCCAACGTCCTGACTTTC
-	TRBD1	TRBJ2-3	TRBV5-8	CASSLQGETDTQYF	TGTGCCAGCAGCTTACAGGGGGAAACAGATACGCAGTATTTT
-	-	TRBJ1-2	TRBV3-1/TRBV3-2	CASSQGMAGEYGYTF	TGTGCCAGCAGCCAAGGTATGGCGGGGGAATATGGCTACACCTTC
-	TRBD2	TRBJ2-1	TRBV28	CASRPPRTSGRDNEQFF	TGTGCCAGCCGGCCGCCCCGGACTAGCGGGAGGGACAATGAGCAGTTCTTC
-	-	TRBJ2-1	TRBV7-9	CASSLGSPGAYNEQFF	TGTGCCAGCAGCTTAGGGTCCCCCGGGGCCTACAATGAGCAGTTCTTC
-	TRBD1	TRBJ1-5	TRBV6-1	CASSEALGGDQPQHF	TGTGCCAGCAGTGAGGCGCTAGGGGGCGATCAGCCCCAGCATTTT